The following is a TCR beta chain sequence with its context. The antigen this receptor binds is unknown. There are no base qualities to consult, and no much larger clone falls within one base. This specimen belongs to a study of cytomegalovirus exposure and HLA in healthy donors (dated by TCRdb to about 2017). At the level of the whole study: An earlier analysis of under 600 of the donors reported approximately 300 Gb of sequence data and some 100 million unique TCR beta sequences from about 200 million T cells. An early release covering approximately 600 HLA-typed donors comprised roughly 300 gigabases of sequencing data and tens of millions of unique TCR sequences. Among the roughly 380 genotyped donors, approximately 77% belonged to the genetic ancestry cluster associated with self-reported Caucasian donors. The study aimed to test whether signatures of past pathogen exposure could be identified by cataloging public T cell receptors. The T cell repertoires of some 700 subjects were profiled by immunosequencing and related to cytomegalovirus serostatus. Besides the first cohort of roughly 700 subjects, a separate validation cohort made up of roughly 120 different subjects was used. To predict cytomegalovirus infection status, the study combined high-throughput TCR immunosequencing, statistical association of individual TCRs with disease status, and machine learning. In a later analysis, previously published TCR beta repertoires from fewer than 750 donors were re-analyzed and high-resolution HLA genotyping was added so that TCR occurrence patterns could be studied. The later analysis used no new phenotypic data to find candidate immune exposures, relying instead on TCR beta sequences and their occurrence across donors. In an earlier analysis of 500 to 650 of the donors, high-throughput TCR beta sequencing was used to judge whether each TCR beta V gene segment behaved as functional or pseudogenic. Donor age, sex, ethnicity and CMV serostatus were collected together with the repertoire data. In a later genetic analysis, genome-wide SNP genotypes for about three fifths of the 666 donors were used, and that subset was treated as a discovery cohort. All discovery cohort repertoires had been generated on a single sequencing platform. Class I and class II HLA loci were covered by the typing at four-digit resolution. Typing coverage varied by locus: about 629-630 donors for A, B, C, DRB1 and DQB1; around 560 for DQA1; some 610 for DPA1; more than 450 for DPB1. Several DR-DQ haplotypes were handled as single units for association and clustering, since linkage in the cohort was strong. Among some 410 genotyped donors of the cohort, an average of approximately 240,000 unique TCR beta nucleotide sequences was sequenced per donor, of which 15% to 20% were non-productive. The study at large found these results: In an earlier analysis of some 500 of the donors, most TCR beta V segments were observed in productive rearrangements about 90% or about 30% of the time, broadly matching IMGT annotations. HLA typing was unavailable for some donors at each locus, so association tests used only the typed subset. Most TCR sequences were seen in very few donors, while some public TCRs were found in many individuals. The sequencing pipeline was judged likely to have produced a cluster of highly shared sequence variants as a technical artifact. At a false discovery rate of 0.05, a later analysis linked some 17,000 TCR beta sequences to specific HLA alleles. In a later analysis, most CMV-associated TCR beta chains were found to appear HLA-restricted, with HLA associations seemingly driven largely by CMV exposure. The cohort was sequenced for TCR beta chains only, and without alpha or paired-chain data the features that could be detected were limited. It was suggested by the authors that the approach could potentially be generalized to other disease states and immunological phenotypes. Strong co-occurrence of HLA alleles, especially DR and DQ, made assigning TCR associations to individual alleles difficult. In a later genetic analysis, fewer N-insertions in productive TCRs were reported among donors in an Asian-associated ancestry cluster than the roughly 670-donor mean. Compared with equally common non-associated chains, HLA-associated TCR beta chains in a later analysis were more clonally expanded and had lower generation probabilities. Three of the identified cytomegalovirus-associated TCR beta chains were confirmed in vitro to be specific for cytomegalovirus antigens. An association between a missense DCLRE1C variant and V-gene and J-gene trimming of TCR beta chains was found in a later genetic analysis and replicated in an independent cohort. In a later analysis, the rate of TCR association differed among HLA loci, with DRB1 alleles having the most associated TCRs and HLA-C alleles having the fewest. In the study, some 180 TCR beta chains were listed as associated with cytomegalovirus. Because counts were too low, seventeen rarely observed V segments, including chromosome 9 orphons, were left out of the earlier analysis of 500 to 650 of the donors. Several of the top co-occurrence clusters appeared to be linked to parvovirus B19, influenza, CMV and Epstein-Barr virus, according to a later analysis. Cytomegalovirus status was reported to be diagnosed by the classifier with high specificity and sensitivity in both the original and validation cohorts. The 87-base-pair reads could not distinguish some IMGT-functional V segments, including TRBV6-2 and TRBV6-3, so those segments were excluded. A further reported finding was that TCR beta sequences accurately predicted the HLA-A and HLA-B alleles for most subjects in the first cohort. Linkage disequilibrium might explain the correlated functional status among segregating V segments, but an unknown experimental factor could not be excluded. For the cohort, immune exposure information was limited to CMV serostatus. Sequencing depth was assumed to be roughly uniform across donors in the presence/absence analyses, though that assumption may not hold.

The cohort comprised around 700 healthy bone marrow donors. At the time of sampling, all cohort members were nominally healthy, though unrecorded immune exposures were likely present. The donor tested CMV seronegative and was one of the 352 seronegative cohort members. Every donor gave a peripheral blood sample, and the peripheral blood mononuclear cells from that sample were used for TCR beta sequencing. The Qiagen DNeasy Blood Extraction Kit was used to extract genomic DNA from the blood cell samples. The germline V gene encodes CDR1 SGHNT and CDR2 YYREEE (reference sequence). Measured from the cysteine to the phenylalanine, the CDR3 is 14 residues long. This entry keeps only the CDR3 DNA: 42 bases, framed from base 1. V lost 4 bases and J lost 5 bases, and the count of bases not matched to a germline gene is 3. Library creation used the immunoSEQ multiplex PCR assay. For the multiplex PCR, a mixture combining 60 forward primers for TCR Vbeta segments and 13 reverse primers for TCR Jbeta segments was used. The CDR3 region of rearranged TCR beta genes was amplified from genomic DNA by a multiplex PCR assay. The amplified TCR beta libraries were sequenced on the Illumina HiSeq System as 87-base-pair reads. As for the authors' bioinformatics: A later analysis counted some 74 million unique TCR beta chains across the roughly 700 repertoires, and some 11 million of these chains were shared by at least two donors. To remove PCR and sequencing errors, raw reads were error-corrected and collapsed into unique sequences using a nearest-neighbor algorithm that merged closely related sequences. V, D and J gene segments were assigned by aligning CDR3 sequences to IMGT reference sequences. For a sequence to be retained, a match of at least six nucleotides to both a V gene segment and a J gene segment was required. Rearrangements were classified as productive when the CDR3 lacked stop codons and remained in frame with V and J, and all other rearrangements were classified as non-productive. Following IMGT convention, CDR3 was defined as the stretch from the second conserved V-encoded cysteine to the conserved J-encoded phenylalanine. The earlier analysis of 550 to 650 of the donors excluded any sequence lacking an unambiguous match to a single V gene segment. An earlier analysis of 550 to 650 of the donors classified V segments as functional when productive rearrangements were above 56.7% and as segregating when the standard deviation between donors was above 5%. A statistical classification framework was built for diagnosing cytomegalovirus status from the catalog of TCR beta chain sequences. In a later analysis, TCR nucleotide sequences were compared against IMGT/GENE-DB human TR gene sequences so that V and J genes could be assigned. The TCRdist pipeline was used in a later analysis to assign CDR3 sequences and most-parsimonious VDJ recombination scenarios. In a later analysis, each TCR beta chain was defined by its CDR3 amino acid sequence together with its V-gene family, and reads without a unique V-gene family were excluded. To address suspected cross-contamination and a sequencing artifact, a later analysis removed several hundred highly shared, low-generation-probability nucleotide sequences. A later analysis calculated a clonal expansion index for each public chain from normalized within-repertoire ranks of inferred template counts. In a later analysis, generation probabilities were computed with a VDJ recombination model fitted to out-of-frame rearrangements, and the resulting probabilities were checked against IGoR. In a later analysis, TCR-TCR, TCR-HLA and TCR-CMV co-occurrence was scored with hypergeometric tests, and a repertoire-size bias correction was applied to TCR pairs. False discovery rates were estimated in a later analysis by permuting HLA or CMV assignments 20 times. In a later analysis, co-occurring TCRs were grouped using DBSCAN, and TCRdist sequence similarity was added for clustering within HLA-allele-positive subsets. For co-occurrence clustering, repertoires with fewer than 30,000 or more than 120,000 public chains were excluded, along with four or five repertoires with anomalous nucleotide sharing. TCRdb re-hosts the immuneACCESS table, in-frame sequences only. Its copies lack some clones; in the studies checked, an unresolved V gene accounts for under half of them, and the cause for the rest is not known. V, J and clone size were drawn from that table, and D and trimming were deduced from the DNA. The sample records around 190,000 clones, about 77% of which are singletons. The ten largest clones represent less than 3% of the sample.

The source material was PBMCs. This TCR was recovered from a woman in her 30s in good health and CMV-seronegative. The V gene is TRBV5-4 and the J gene is TRBJ2-7; 13 central nucleotides agree with TRBD2. CDR3 region: CASSGGLAGDEQYF. The DNA sequence is given as TGTGCCAGCAGCGGCGGACTAGCGGGAGACGAGCAGTACTTC.